This T cell receptor (beta chain) was recovered during a study of cytomegalovirus exposure and HLA in healthy donors. It was with 60 Vbeta and 13 Jbeta primers that the PCR ran. Using immunoSEQ multiplex PCR, the repertoire was profiled, and TCRdb retains in-frame clones only, with some absent. The sample includes fewer than 45,000 clones, more than 90% seen only once; the top ten take under 3.5%. Each donor was healthy, and each was a bone marrow donor. Whereas donors were nominally healthy upon sampling, unrecorded immune exposures were probable. The CDR3 totals 14 residues. The germline V gene has CDR1 MNHNS and CDR2 SASEGT. V lost 8 bases and J 8 bases, leaving 21 bases between the germline ends.

The sequence came from a woman in her late teens or twenties in good health and CMV-seronegative. Sequencing was done on a sample of PBMCs. The chain carries TRBV6-1 and TRBJ1-2; D gene ambiguous. CDR3 in amino acids: CASRTTLNQKGYTF. The CDR3 DNA sequence: TGTGCCAGCCGAACAACGCTTAATCAGAAGGGCTACACCTTC.